The following is a T cell receptor (beta chain) sequence with its context. No antigen is known for it. The sample comes from a study of beta chain features in type 1 diabetes. Study results and caveats: All four CD4+ subsets from Type 1 diabetes patients carried moderately but significantly shorter TCRB CDR3s.

Expressed TCRB transcripts got sequenced, as all isolated RNA was reverse transcribed. Method: immunoSEQ multiplex PCR; TCRdb's copy keeps in-frame clones and lacks some. The sample shows under 350,000 clones, over 11% of them seen only once. The receptor comes from a man aged 25-45 years with type 1 diabetes. Sequenced input: naive CD4+ T cells from blood.

This CDR3 is CASSFISVYEQYF. The CDR3, as DNA: TGTGCCAGCAGCTTTATTAGCGTCTACGAGCAGTACTTC. This rearrangement joins TRBV7-2 to TRBJ2-7; a weak D match, TRBD2 (5 bases). Trimming shortened V by 3 bases and J by 3 bases, and 9 bases separated the two germline ends. There are 13 residues in the CDR3. Looked up from germline, CDR1 is SGHTA and CDR2 is FQGNSA. The whole variable domain, remainder taken from reference TRBV7-2 and TRBJ2-7, is GAGVSQSPSNKVTEKGKDVELRCDPISGHTALYWYRQSLGQGLEFLIYFQGNSAPDKSGLPSDRFSAERTGGSVSTLTIQRTQQEDSAVYLCASSFISVYEQYFGPGTRLTVT.